Reported below is one T cell receptor beta chain. The TCR beta repertoire was assessed by survey-level immunoSEQ sequencing. TCRdb's copy holds only in-frame clones and misses some; the assay was immunoSEQ multiplex PCR. The sample shows approximately 70,000 clones, just over 90% of them seen only once. This CDR3 comprises 11 residues. CDR1 DFQATT and CDR2 SNEGSKA come from the germline V gene (reference sequence). Trimming left V 0 bases short and J 2 bases short, with 2 bases between. This clonotype was obtained from a man in his forties or fifties with rheumatoid arthritis. This chain joins TRBV20-1 and TRBJ2-7; D remains ambiguous. The specimen sequenced was PBMCs. The CDR3 reads CSAREAYEQYF. The CDR3 bases are TGCAGTGCTAGAGAAGCCTACGAGCAGTACTTC.